Each of the 13 T cell receptor beta chains below was sequenced from the same sample in a study of cytomegalovirus exposure and HLA in healthy donors (dated by TCRdb to about 2017). Libraries were built with the immunoSEQ multiplex PCR assay. The source is immuneACCESS, and TCRdb retained only in-frame sequences with V and J called. Part of the clones is not carried over; for the studies checked, unresolved V genes explain less than half of this, and the remainder is unexplained. The sample contains 260,000 or so clones, 87% of them found a single time. The biggest ten clones account for about 3% of the sample. Sequencing was performed on PBMCs. These receptor sequences come from a man between 18 and 29 years old in good health and CMV-seronegative.

V gene TRBV7-2 combines with J gene TRBJ2-2; 9 bases are a match to TRBD1. CDR1 is SGHTA and CDR2 is FQGNSA in the germline V gene. V was clipped by 6 bases and J by 6 bases; unmatched bases: 11. This CDR3 contains 16 residues. The CDR3 protein is CASRISGTGTSGELFF. The CDR3 DNA reads TGTGCCAGCAGAATCTCCGGGACAGGGACCTCCGGGGAGCTGTTTTTT. The variable domain in full, completed from reference TRBV7-2 and TRBJ2-2, reads GAGVSQSPSNKVTEKGKDVELRCDPISGHTALYWYRQSLGQGLEFLIYFQGNSAPDKSGLPSDRFSAERTGGSVSTLTIQRTQQEDSAVYLCASRISGTGTSGELFFGEGSRLTVL.

In DNA, the CDR3 is TGTGCCAGCAGCCGGGACAGGAACACTGAAGCTTTCTTT. Amino acids: CASSRDRNTEAFF. The chain links TRBV6-4 to TRBJ1-1, with 7 positions matching TRBD1. V gave up 6 bases and J gave up 1 base; unmatched junction bases: 2. The germline CDR1 and CDR2 sequences are MRHNA and SNTAGT. This CDR3 spans 13 amino acids.

The chain couples TRBV7-8 to TRBJ1-2; 8 bases fit TRBD1. The CDR3 spans 14 residues. With V trimmed by 3 bases and J by 4 bases, 4 bases remained unmatched. CDR1 and CDR2 (germline): SGHVS, FQNEAQ. The CDR3 nucleotides read TGTGCCAGCAGCTTCCGGACAGGGCCCTATGGCTACACCTTC. Translating gives CASSFRTGPYGYTF.

The chain combines TRBV4-3 with TRBJ1-4; 7 nucleotides line up with TRBD1. Germline V CDR1 and CDR2: LGHNA, YSLEER. Germline trimming cut 4 bases from V and 6 bases from J; bases unmatched to any gene: 8. The CDR3 covers 15 residues. CDR3 protein: CASSLGTRGDEKLFF. The CDR3 DNA reads TGCGCCAGCAGCCTCGGGACCAGGGGGGATGAAAAACTGTTTTTT.

This clone came up once. V gene TRBV7-2 combines with J gene TRBJ2-5; 11 positions match TRBD2. V gave up 3 bases and J gave up 4 bases; unmatched junction bases: 10. CDR3 length: 17 residues. Germline V CDR1 and CDR2: SGHTA, FQGNSA. CDR3 residues: CASSLNSGRAVGETQYF. Here the CDR3 DNA reads TGTGCCAGCAGCTTGAATAGCGGGAGGGCCGTGGGAGAGACCCAGTACTTC.

V and J are TRBV6-5 and TRBJ2-7; D ambiguous. The germline V gene encodes CDR1 MNHEY and CDR2 SVGAGI. Deletions cut 6 bases from V and 7 bases from J, with 13 bases between. The CDR3 spans 12 residues. CDR3 coding DNA: TGTGCCAGCAGAAGCGCGCCGGGTGAGCAGTACTTC. It specifies CASRSAPGEQYF.

The gene calls are TRBV30 and TRBJ1-1; D is ambiguous. The CDR3 consists of 13 residues. Germline V CDR1 and CDR2: GTSNPN, SVGIG (reference sequence). Deletions cut 3 bases from V and 6 bases from J, with 14 bases between. CDR3 sequence reads: CAWRILLGAEAFF. Written as DNA, the CDR3 is TGTGCCTGGAGAATACTCTTGGGCGCTGAAGCTTTCTTT.

The chain has TRBV6-5 and TRBJ2-7; TRBD2 aligns across 11 bases. Germline V gives CDR1 MNHEY, CDR2 SVGAGI. The ends lost 7 bases at V and 5 bases at J; junction bases unmatched: 7. The CDR3 loop spans 14 amino acids. Here the CDR3 reads CASKGASGRNEQYF. Written as DNA, the CDR3 is TGTGCCAGCAAAGGGGCTAGCGGGAGGAACGAGCAGTACTTC.

There are a few counts of this clone. The chain links TRBV19 to TRBJ1-5; 8 bases map to TRBD1. The CDR3 totals 14 residues. V lost 4 bases and J lost 9; bases outside the gene matches: 8. Germline lookup yields CDR1 LNHDA and CDR2 SQIVND (reference sequence). CDR3 nucleotides: TGTGCCAGTAGTAACGGACAGGGCACGAGGCCCCAGCATTTT. Its translation: CASSNGQGTRPQHF.

This sequence joins TRBV28 and TRBJ1-6; TRBD1 is a possible D gene (5 bases). V lost 2 bases and J lost 5, with 10 bases in between. Germline V CDR1 and CDR2: MDHEN, SYDVKM. This CDR3 has 15 residues. CDR3 nucleotide sequence: TGTGCCAGCAGTTTAGGCAGGGTCAATAATTCACCCCTCCACTTT. The encoded protein is CASSLGRVNNSPLHF.

The rearrangement joins TRBV7-8 to TRBJ2-7, with TRBD2 identical over 8 bases. From germline, CDR1 is SGHVS and CDR2 FQNEAQ. The junction had 7 bases not matched to a gene; V was cut back by 4 bases and J by 2 bases. The CDR3 has 15 amino acids. CDR3 loop: CASSSDSGAPYEQYF. The CDR3 DNA is TGTGCCAGCAGCTCGGATAGCGGGGCCCCCTACGAGCAGTACTTC.

This chain uses TRBV4-1 with TRBJ2-3; 7 nucleotides match TRBD2. V was pared by 4 bases and J by 5 bases, with 12 bases of the junction left unmatched. Germline CDR1 MGHRA, CDR2 YSYEKL. CDR3 length: 16 amino acids. In DNA form, the CDR3 reads TGCGCCAGCAGCCCAGCACCGTCGGGGAGGGGAGATACGCAGTATTTT. The encoded protein is CASSPAPSGRGDTQYF.

J is TRBJ2-4 and V is TRBV12-5; D is perhaps TRBD1 (6 bases). V was shortened by 3 bases and J by 0 bases, with 9 bases between the two germline ends. The germline CDR1 and CDR2 sequences are LGHNT and FRNRAP. This CDR3 contains 15 residues. The DNA of the CDR3 is TGTGCTAGTGGTTTCGCAGGGGAAGCCAAAAACATTCAGTACTTC. Its protein product is CASGFAGEAKNIQYF.